This entry lists 22 T cell receptor beta chains sequenced from one sample in a study of CD8+CD57+ T cells in acquired aplastic anemia. CDR3 and TCR beta VDJ profiling relied on a genomic DNA template. In TCRdb, the reads were re-called with MiXCR into one record per CDR3 protein. This table holds 150,000 to 200,000 distinct CDR3 sequences, approximately 44% found once. Sequenced sample: sorted CD4+, CD8+, or CD8+CD57+ T cells (not recorded which) from PBMCs. These receptors were obtained from a human donor in good health.

This chain links TRBV19 with TRBJ2-7; D is undetermined. CDR3 length: 14 amino acids. V was shortened by 0 bases and J by 7 bases, with 13 bases between the two germline ends. The germline V gene encodes CDR1 LNHDA and CDR2 SQIVND (reference sequence). CDR3 in amino acids: CASSIDVGGLEQYF. The CDR3 DNA follows: TGTGCCAGTAGTATAGATGTGGGCGGATTGGAGCAGTACTTC. Combining the CDR3 with reference TRBV19 and TRBJ2-7 gives the whole variable domain DGGITQSPKYLFRKEGQNVTLSCEQNLNHDAMYWYRQDPGQGLRLIYYSQIVNDFQKGDIAEGYSVSREKKESFPLTVTSAQKNPTAFYLCASSIDVGGLEQYFGPGTRLTVT.

V and J are TRBV10-1 and TRBJ1-2, with a tentative D call TRBD1 (5 bases). Germline V CDR1 and CDR2: WNHNN, SYGVQD (reference sequence). This CDR3 region has 16 residues. Trimming shortened V by 2 bases and J by 8 bases, and 21 bases separated the two germline ends. In DNA form, the CDR3 reads TGCGCCAGCAGTGAGCTCTTGGGACGGATTTCAAAAGGCTACACCTTC. Encoded protein: CASSELLGRISKGYTF.

Many counts were recorded for this clonotype. This chain uses TRBV10-3 with TRBJ2-1; D is unclear. Germline V gives CDR1 ENHRY, CDR2 SYGVKD. The ends were cut back, 4 bases at V and 2 bases at J, with 6 bases in the middle. The CDR3 has 13 amino acids. The CDR3 DNA is TGTGCCATCAGTGGAGGCCCCTACAATGAGCAGTTCTTC. This sequence encodes CAISGGPYNEQFF.

This clonotype was recorded at least ten times. The V gene is TRBV5-1, the J gene TRBJ2-1; 14 nucleotides align to TRBD2. Per the germline V gene, CDR1 is SGHRS and CDR2 is YFSETQ. CDR3 length: 15 amino acids. Trimming at V came to 3 bases and at J to 8 bases, leaving 4 bases not matched to a gene. CDR3 nucleotide sequence: TGCGCCAGCAGCTCCGGGACTAGCGGGGGACATGAGCAGTTCTTC. Its translation is CASSSGTSGGHEQFF.

This chain joins TRBV29-1 and TRBJ2-7; 8 positions agree with TRBD1. The CDR3 sequence is 14 residues long. Germline V gives CDR1 SQVTM, CDR2 ANQGSEA. The V gene end was trimmed by 6 bases and the J gene end by 2 bases; junction bases not matched to a gene: 9. The CDR3 spells CSVTRAGQAYEQYF. In nucleotides, the CDR3 is TGCAGCGTGACCCGGGCGGGACAGGCCTACGAGCAGTACTTC.

This clonotype has at least ten counts. The V gene is TRBV20-1, the J gene TRBJ1-3; D perhaps matches TRBD1 (5 bases). Trimming took off 6 bases at V and 8 bases at J, with 20 bases between the two ends. Germline values: CDR1 DFQATT, CDR2 SNEGSKA (reference sequence). The CDR3 loop spans 14 amino acids. The CDR3: CSAVSGTQADTIYF. The DNA of the CDR3 is TGCAGTGCCGTCTCCGGGACTCAAGCGGACACCATATATTTT.

In its sample, this clonotype was seen many times. The CDR3 bases are TGTGCCAGCAGTGCCCTCTACGAGCAGTACTTC. It is translated as CASSALYEQYF. The chain combines TRBV6-1 with TRBJ2-7; D is uncertain. The length of the CDR3 is 11 residues. Trimming pared 4 bases from V and 3 bases from J, leaving 4 bases between. Looked up from germline, CDR1 is MNHNS and CDR2 is SASEGT.

The J gene is TRBJ2-7, the V gene TRBV20-1; D is unclear. This CDR3 comprises 11 residues. V was shortened by 1 base and J by 4 bases, with 5 bases between the two germline ends. Germline values: CDR1 DFQATT, CDR2 SNEGSKA (reference sequence). The CDR3 DNA follows: TGCAGTGCTAGAGTCTCATACGAGCAGTACTTC. Amino acids: CSARVSYEQYF.

This clonotype was observed a few times. This chain connects TRBV7-2 to TRBJ2-7, with TRBD2 matching over 11 bases. Germline-derived CDR1 and CDR2 are SGHTA and FQGNSA. V trimming: 6 bases; J trimming: 5 bases; junction bases outside the gene matches: 3. This CDR3 spans 13 amino acids. CDR3 loop: CASSGTSGDEQYF. DNA of the CDR3: TGTGCCAGCAGTGGGACTAGCGGTGACGAGCAGTACTTC. The variable domain in full, completed from reference TRBV7-2 and TRBJ2-7, reads GAGVSQSPSNKVTEKGKDVELRCDPISGHTALYWYRQSLGQGLEFLIYFQGNSAPDKSGLPSDRFSAERTGGSVSTLTIQRTQQEDSAVYLCASSGTSGDEQYFGPGTRLTVT.

This clonotype was seen a handful of times. The V and J genes are TRBV10-3 and TRBJ2-3; D unclear. CDR1 ENHRY and CDR2 SYGVKD come from the germline V gene. This CDR3 has 15 amino acids. V was cut by 0 bases and J by 0 bases, with 7 bases left in between. CDR3 amino acids: CAISESVDSTDTQYF. The CDR3 DNA is TGTGCCATCAGTGAGTCAGTTGATAGCACAGATACGCAGTATTTT.

The CDR3 sequence: CASSLGSGAGYEQYF. The CDR3 nucleotides read TGTGCCAGCAGCTTGGGTTCAGGGGCGGGCTACGAGCAGTACTTC. This sequence joins TRBV5-5 and TRBJ2-7, with D tentatively TRBD1 (6 bases). CDR1 and CDR2 (germline): SGHKS, YYEKEE (reference sequence). The CDR3 is 15 amino acids. With 0 bases removed from V and 3 bases from J, the gap between germline ends came to 13 bases.

This clonotype has ten or more counts. The CDR3 DNA reads TGTGCCAGCAGGAGCCCGACAGACACCGGGGAGCTGTTTTTT. Its translation: CASRSPTDTGELFF. The chain joins TRBV2 to TRBJ2-2; maybe TRBD1 (5 bases). Germline V CDR1 and CDR2: SNHLY, FYNNEI. The CDR3 has 14 residues. V was cut by 6 bases and J by 3 bases, with 11 bases left in between.

This clonotype was counted at least ten times. This chain uses TRBV7-2 with TRBJ2-5; tentative D call: TRBD1 (6 bases). The V and J ends lost 1 base and 0 bases respectively, with 27 bases between them. Germline-derived CDR1 and CDR2 are SGHTA and FQGNSA. CDR3 length: 21 residues. CDR3: CASSLGRISTGLKPYQETQYF. The CDR3 bases are TGTGCCAGCAGCTTAGGGCGTATATCGACAGGCCTTAAACCCTACCAAGAGACCCAGTACTTC.

This clonotype was counted a few times. The chain links TRBV20-1 to TRBJ2-4; D unresolved. V dropped 3 bases and J dropped 8 bases, with 20 bases sitting between them. The CDR3 runs to 15 residues. Germline V lookup: CDR1 DFQATT, CDR2 SNEGSKA (reference sequence). The CDR3 region has the DNA TGCAGTGCTAGCTTCTCGGACCTGAAATGGGACATTCAGTACTTC. Protein: CSASFSDLKWDIQYF.

This clonotype was counted ten times or more. V and J are TRBV4-2 and TRBJ2-7; D gene unclear. The V gene lost 3 bases and the J gene lost 4 bases, with 28 bases spanning the gap. The germline gives CDR1 LGHNA, CDR2 YNFKEQ. The CDR3 is 19 residues long. CDR3 loop: CASSQTDTRTVLSRYEQYF. CDR3 nucleotides: TGTGCCAGCAGCCAGACCGACACCCGGACGGTCCTGAGTCGGTACGAGCAGTACTTC.

This clonotype was counted a few times. V is TRBV5-4 and J is TRBJ2-2; 9 bases map to TRBD2. With 0 bases clipped from V and 4 bases from J, the junction kept 4 bases outside the gene matches. The germline V gene has CDR1 SGHNT and CDR2 YYREEE (reference sequence). This CDR3 spans 16 amino acids. The CDR3 loop is CASSLGLAGLTGELFF. The CDR3 bases are TGTGCCAGCAGCTTGGGTCTAGCGGGGCTCACCGGGGAGCTGTTTTTT.

This clonotype was detected many times. This chain joins TRBV27 and TRBJ1-5, with D possibly TRBD1 on 5 matching bases. V lost 7 bases and J 3 bases, leaving 13 bases between the germline ends. The CDR3 extends over 14 amino acids. The germline CDR1 and CDR2 sequences are MNHEY and SMNVEV (reference sequence). The CDR3 sequence: CASNPLGTNQPQHF. In DNA, the CDR3 is TGTGCCAGCAATCCTCTGGGGACCAATCAGCCCCAGCATTTT.

This clonotype occurred a few times. The chain couples TRBV6-1 to TRBJ1-5; the D gene is possibly TRBD1 (6 bases). The length of the CDR3 is 13 residues. Germline values: CDR1 MNHNS, CDR2 SASEGT. V lost 2 bases, J lost 8 bases, and 10 bases lay in between. The CDR3 DNA reads TGTGCCAGCAGTGAAAGGGGGGTGGAGCCCCAGCATTTT. Residues: CASSERGVEPQHF.

The chain combines TRBV29-1 with TRBJ1-2; 7 bases match TRBD1. The CDR3 is 14 residues long. Losses at the gene ends were 7 bases for V and 2 bases for J; bases not matched to a gene: 10. The germline V gene has CDR1 SQVTM and CDR2 ANQGSEA. This chain's CDR3 is CSGGSSTGNYGYTF. In nucleotides, the CDR3 is TGCAGCGGCGGCTCCTCGACAGGGAACTATGGCTACACCTTC.

To note about this clonotype: This may be a read error: a much more frequent sequence differs by one nucleotide. This rearrangement joins TRBV6-5 to TRBJ1-1, with D tentatively TRBD1 (5 bases). The CDR3 runs 12 residues. The germline V gene encodes CDR1 MNHEY and CDR2 SVGAGI. V was shortened by 3 bases and J by 11 bases, with 13 bases between the two germline ends. CDR3 amino acids: CASSYPRGDAFF. The CDR3 nucleotides read TGTGCCAGCAGTTATCCGAGGGGAGATGCTTTCTTT.

This clonotype has a single count. The genes are TRBV5-4 and TRBJ2-3; TRBD2 agrees at 9 bases. CDR1 and CDR2 from the germline V gene are SGHNT and YYREEE (reference sequence). The CDR3 is 17 amino acids. V gave up 2 bases and J gave up 2 bases; unmatched junction bases: 9. The CDR3 nucleotides read TGTGCCAGCAGCTTAGCTTGGCGGGGGGGCCTCACAGATACGCAGTATTTT. Its translation: CASSLAWRGGLTDTQYF.

The rearrangement joins TRBV29-1 to TRBJ1-2; tentative D call: TRBD1 (5 bases). Germline CDR1 is SQVTM and CDR2 is ANQGSEA. The CDR3 contains 12 residues. The germline V and J ends were trimmed by 3 bases and 10 bases, with 15 bases remaining between them. The CDR3 DNA follows: TGCAGCGTTGACCACCAGGGCAGTGACTACACCTTC. This codes for CSVDHQGSDYTF.